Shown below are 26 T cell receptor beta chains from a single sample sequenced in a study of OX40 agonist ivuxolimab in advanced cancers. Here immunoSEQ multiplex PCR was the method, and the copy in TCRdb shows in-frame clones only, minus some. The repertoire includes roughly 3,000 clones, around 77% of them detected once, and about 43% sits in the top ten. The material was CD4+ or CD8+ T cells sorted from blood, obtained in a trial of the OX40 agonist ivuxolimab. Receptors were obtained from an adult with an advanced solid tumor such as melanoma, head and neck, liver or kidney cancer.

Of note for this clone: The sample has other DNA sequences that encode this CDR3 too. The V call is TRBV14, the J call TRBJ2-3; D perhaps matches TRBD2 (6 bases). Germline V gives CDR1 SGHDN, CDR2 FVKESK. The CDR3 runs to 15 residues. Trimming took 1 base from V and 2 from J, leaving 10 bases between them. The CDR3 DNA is TGTGCCAGCAGCCAAGGAAGCGGGTCCACAGATACGCAGTATTTT. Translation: CASSQGSGSTDTQYF.

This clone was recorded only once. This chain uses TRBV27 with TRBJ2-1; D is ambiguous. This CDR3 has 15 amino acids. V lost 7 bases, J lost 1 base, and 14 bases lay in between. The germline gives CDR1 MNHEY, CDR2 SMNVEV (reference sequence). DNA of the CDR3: TGTGCCAGCACCTTCGACATATCATCCTACAATGAGCAGTTCTTC. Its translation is CASTFDISSYNEQFF.

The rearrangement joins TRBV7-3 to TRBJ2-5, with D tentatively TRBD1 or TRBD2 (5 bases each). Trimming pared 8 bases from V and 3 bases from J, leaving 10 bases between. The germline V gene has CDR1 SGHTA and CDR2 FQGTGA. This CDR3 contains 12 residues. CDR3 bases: TGTGCCAGCGGGATGGGGGAAGAGACCCAGTACTTC. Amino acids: CASGMGEETQYF.

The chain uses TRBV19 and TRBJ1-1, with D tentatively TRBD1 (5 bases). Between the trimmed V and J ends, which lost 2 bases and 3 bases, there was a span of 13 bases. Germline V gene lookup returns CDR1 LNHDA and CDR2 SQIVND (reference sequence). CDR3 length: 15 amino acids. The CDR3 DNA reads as TGTGCCAGTAGTATACCGGGACGGGCGGACACTGAAGCTTTCTTT. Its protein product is CASSIPGRADTEAFF.

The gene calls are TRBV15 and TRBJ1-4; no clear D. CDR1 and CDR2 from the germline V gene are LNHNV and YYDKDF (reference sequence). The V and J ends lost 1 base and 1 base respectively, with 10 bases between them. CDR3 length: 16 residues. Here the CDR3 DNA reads TGTGCCACCAGCAGAGTCGCCATGCTAACTAATGAAAAACTGTTTTTT. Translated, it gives CATSRVAMLTNEKLFF.

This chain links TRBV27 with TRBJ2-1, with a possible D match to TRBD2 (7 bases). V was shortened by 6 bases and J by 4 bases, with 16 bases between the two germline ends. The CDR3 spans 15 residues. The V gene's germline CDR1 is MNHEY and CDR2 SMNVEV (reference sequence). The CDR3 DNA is TGTGCCAGCAGCCAAGGGGGGGCCACTTACAATGAGCAGTTCTTC. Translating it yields CASSQGGATYNEQFF.

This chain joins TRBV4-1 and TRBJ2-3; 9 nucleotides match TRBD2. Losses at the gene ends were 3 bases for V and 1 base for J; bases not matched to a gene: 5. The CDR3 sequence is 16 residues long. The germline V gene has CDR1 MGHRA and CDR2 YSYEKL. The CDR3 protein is CASSQLTSGRTDTQYF. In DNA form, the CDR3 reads TGCGCCAGCAGCCAGCTGACTAGCGGTCGCACAGATACGCAGTATTTT.

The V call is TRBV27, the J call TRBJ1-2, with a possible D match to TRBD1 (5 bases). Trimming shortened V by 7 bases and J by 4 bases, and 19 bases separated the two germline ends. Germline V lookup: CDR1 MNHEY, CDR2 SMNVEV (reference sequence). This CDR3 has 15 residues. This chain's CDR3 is CASKSWAGSLYGYTF. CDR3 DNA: TGTGCCAGCAAAAGCTGGGCAGGGAGTCTCTATGGCTACACCTTC.

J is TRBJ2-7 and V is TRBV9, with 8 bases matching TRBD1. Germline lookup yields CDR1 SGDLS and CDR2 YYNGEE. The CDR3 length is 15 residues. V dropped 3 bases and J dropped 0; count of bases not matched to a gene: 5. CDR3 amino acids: CASSEGQASSYEQYF. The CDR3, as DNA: TGTGCCAGCAGCGAGGGACAGGCGAGCTCCTACGAGCAGTACTTC.

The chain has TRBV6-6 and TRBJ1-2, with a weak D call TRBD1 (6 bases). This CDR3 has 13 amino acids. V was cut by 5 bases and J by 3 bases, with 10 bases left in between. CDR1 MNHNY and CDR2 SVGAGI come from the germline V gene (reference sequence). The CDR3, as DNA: TGTGCCAGCAGTGGGGGCTGGGACTATGGCTACACCTTC. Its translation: CASSGGWDYGYTF.

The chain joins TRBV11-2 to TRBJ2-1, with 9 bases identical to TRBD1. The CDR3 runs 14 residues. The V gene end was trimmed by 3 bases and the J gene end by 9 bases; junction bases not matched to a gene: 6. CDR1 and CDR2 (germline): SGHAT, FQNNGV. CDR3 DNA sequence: TGTGCCAGCAGCTTGGGACAGGGTAACTCTGAGCAGTTCTTC. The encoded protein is CASSLGQGNSEQFF.

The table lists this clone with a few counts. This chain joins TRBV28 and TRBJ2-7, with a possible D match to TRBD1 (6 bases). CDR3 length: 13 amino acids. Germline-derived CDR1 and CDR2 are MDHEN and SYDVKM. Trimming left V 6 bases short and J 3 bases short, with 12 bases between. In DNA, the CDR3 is TGTGCCAGCAGCCCCTTGGACAGCTACGAGCAGTACTTC. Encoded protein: CASSPLDSYEQYF.

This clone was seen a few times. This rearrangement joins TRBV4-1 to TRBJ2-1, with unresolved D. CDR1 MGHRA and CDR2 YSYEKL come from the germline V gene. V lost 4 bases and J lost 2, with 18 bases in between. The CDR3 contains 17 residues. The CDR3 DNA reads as TGCGCCAGCAGCCGAAATCTCTTGGACGCGACCTACAATGAGCAGTTCTTC. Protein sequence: CASSRNLLDATYNEQFF.

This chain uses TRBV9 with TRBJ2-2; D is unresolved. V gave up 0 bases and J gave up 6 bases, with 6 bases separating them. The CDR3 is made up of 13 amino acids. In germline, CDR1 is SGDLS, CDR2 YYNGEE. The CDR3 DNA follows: TGTGCCAGCAGCGTAGCTGACCCCGGGGAGCTGTTTTTT. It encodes CASSVADPGELFF.

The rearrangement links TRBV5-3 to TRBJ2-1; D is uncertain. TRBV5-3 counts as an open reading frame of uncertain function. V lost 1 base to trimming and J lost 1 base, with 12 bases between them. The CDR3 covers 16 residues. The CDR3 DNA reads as TGTGCCAGAAGCTTGTCCGGAAGTGGTTCCTACAATGAGCAGTTCTTC. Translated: CARSLSGSGSYNEQFF.

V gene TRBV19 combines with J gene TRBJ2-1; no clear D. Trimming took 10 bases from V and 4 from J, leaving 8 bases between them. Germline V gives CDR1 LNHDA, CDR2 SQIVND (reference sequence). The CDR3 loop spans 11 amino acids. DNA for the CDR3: TGTGCCACCACAGATTACAATGAGCAGTTCTTC. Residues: CATTDYNEQFF.

CDR3 sequence reads: CASSLAGAKNIQYF. The CDR3 DNA follows: TGCGCCAGCAGCTTGGCCGGGGCCAAAAACATTCAGTACTTC. V and J are TRBV5-1 and TRBJ2-4, with D unresolved. The V and J ends lost 0 bases and 1 base respectively, with 5 bases between them. Germline V gene lookup returns CDR1 SGHRS and CDR2 YFSETQ. CDR3 length: 14 residues.

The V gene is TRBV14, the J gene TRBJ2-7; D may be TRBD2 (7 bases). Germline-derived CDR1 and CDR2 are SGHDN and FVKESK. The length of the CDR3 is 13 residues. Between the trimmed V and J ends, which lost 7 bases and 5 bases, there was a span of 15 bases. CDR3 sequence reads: CASTLGGGNEQYF. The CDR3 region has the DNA TGTGCCAGCACCCTAGGGGGGGGGAACGAGCAGTACTTC. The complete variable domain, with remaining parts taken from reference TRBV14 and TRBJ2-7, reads EAGVTQFPSHSVIEKGQTVTLRCDPISGHDNLYWYRRVMGKEIKFLLHFVKESKQDESGMPNNRFLAERTGGTYSTLKVQPAELEDSGVYFCASTLGGGNEQYFGPGTRLTVT.

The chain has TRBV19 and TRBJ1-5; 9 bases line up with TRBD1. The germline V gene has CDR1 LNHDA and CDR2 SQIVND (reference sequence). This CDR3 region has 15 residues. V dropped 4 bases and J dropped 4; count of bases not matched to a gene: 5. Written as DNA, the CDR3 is TGTGCCAGTAGTACCAGACAGGGGGGGAATCAGCCCCAGCATTTT. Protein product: CASSTRQGGNQPQHF.

In DNA form, the CDR3 reads TGTGCCAGCAGCCCGAGCGGGAGGGCCGTATACACCGGGGAGCTGTTTTTT. The encoded protein is CASSPSGRAVYTGELFF. This chain links TRBV7-6 with TRBJ2-2; 10 nucleotides agree with TRBD2. The CDR3 runs to 17 residues. Looked up from germline, CDR1 is SGHVS and CDR2 is FNYEAQ. Trimming at V came to 5 bases and at J to 3 bases, leaving 9 bases not matched to a gene.

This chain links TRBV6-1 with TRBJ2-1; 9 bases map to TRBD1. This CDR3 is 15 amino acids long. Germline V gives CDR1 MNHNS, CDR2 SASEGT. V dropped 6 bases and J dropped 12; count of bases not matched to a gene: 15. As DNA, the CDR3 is TGTGCCAGCAGCTTTCCGGGACAGGGTGTCCGGTGGCAGTTCTTC. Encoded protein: CASSFPGQGVRWQFF.

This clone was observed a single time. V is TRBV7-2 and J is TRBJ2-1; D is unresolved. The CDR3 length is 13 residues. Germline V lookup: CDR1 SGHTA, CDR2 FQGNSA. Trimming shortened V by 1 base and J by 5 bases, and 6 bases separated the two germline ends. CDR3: CASSLEQHNEQFF. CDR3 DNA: TGTGCCAGCAGCTTAGAACAGCACAATGAGCAGTTCTTC. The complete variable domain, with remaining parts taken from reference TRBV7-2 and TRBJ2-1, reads GAGVSQSPSNKVTEKGKDVELRCDPISGHTALYWYRQSLGQGLEFLIYFQGNSAPDKSGLPSDRFSAERTGGSVSTLTIQRTQQEDSAVYLCASSLEQHNEQFFGPGTRLTVL.

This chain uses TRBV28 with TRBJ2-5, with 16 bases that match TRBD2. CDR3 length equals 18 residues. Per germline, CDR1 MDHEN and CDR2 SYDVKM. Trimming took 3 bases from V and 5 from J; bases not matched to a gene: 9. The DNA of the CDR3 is TGTGCCAGCAGTTTGGGACTAGCGGGAGGGTTAAGTCGCGAGACCCAGTACTTC. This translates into CASSLGLAGGLSRETQYF.

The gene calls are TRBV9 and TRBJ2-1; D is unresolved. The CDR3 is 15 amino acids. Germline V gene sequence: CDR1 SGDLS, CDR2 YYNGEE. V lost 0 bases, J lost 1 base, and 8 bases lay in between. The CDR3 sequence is CASSVEVGSYNEQFF. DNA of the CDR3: TGTGCCAGCAGCGTAGAGGTGGGTTCCTACAATGAGCAGTTCTTC. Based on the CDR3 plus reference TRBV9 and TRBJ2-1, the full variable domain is DSGVTQTPKHLITATGQRVTLRCSPRSGDLSVYWYQQSLDQGLQFLIQYYNGEERAKGNILERFSAQQFPDLHSELNLSSLELGDSALYFCASSVEVGSYNEQFFGPGTRLTVL.

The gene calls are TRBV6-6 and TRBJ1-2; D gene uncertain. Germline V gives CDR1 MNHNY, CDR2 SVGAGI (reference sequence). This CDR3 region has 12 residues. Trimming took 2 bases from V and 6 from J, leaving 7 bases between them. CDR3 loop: CASSYGVDGYTF. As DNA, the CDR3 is TGTGCCAGCAGTTACGGGGTGGATGGCTACACCTTC.

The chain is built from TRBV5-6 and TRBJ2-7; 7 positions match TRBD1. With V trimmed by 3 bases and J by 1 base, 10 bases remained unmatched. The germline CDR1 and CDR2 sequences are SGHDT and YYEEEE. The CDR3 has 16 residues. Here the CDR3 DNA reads TGTGCCAGCAGCTCCTCCGGGACAGCCCTTTCCTACGAGCAGTACTTC. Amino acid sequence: CASSSSGTALSYEQYF.